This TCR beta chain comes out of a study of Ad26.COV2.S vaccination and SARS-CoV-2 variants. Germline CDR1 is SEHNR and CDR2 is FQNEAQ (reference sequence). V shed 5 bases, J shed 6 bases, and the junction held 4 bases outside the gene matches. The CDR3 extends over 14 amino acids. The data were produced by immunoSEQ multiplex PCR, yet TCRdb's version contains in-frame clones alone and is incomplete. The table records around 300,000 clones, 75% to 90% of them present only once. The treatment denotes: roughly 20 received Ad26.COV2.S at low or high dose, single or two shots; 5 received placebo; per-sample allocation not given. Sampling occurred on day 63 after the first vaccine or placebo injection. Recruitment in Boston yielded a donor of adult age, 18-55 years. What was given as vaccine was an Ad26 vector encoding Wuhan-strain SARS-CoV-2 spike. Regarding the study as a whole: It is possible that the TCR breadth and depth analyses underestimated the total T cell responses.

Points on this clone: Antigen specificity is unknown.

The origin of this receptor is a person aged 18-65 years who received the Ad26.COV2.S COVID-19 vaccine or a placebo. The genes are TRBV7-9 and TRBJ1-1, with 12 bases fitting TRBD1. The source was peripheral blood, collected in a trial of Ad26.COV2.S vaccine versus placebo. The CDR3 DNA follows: TGTGCCAGCAGCATGGGACAGGGGGCCGCTGAAGCTTTCTTT. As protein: CASSMGQGAAEAFF. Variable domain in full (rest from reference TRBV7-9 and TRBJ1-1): DTGVSQNPRHKITKRGQNVTFRCDPISEHNRLYWYRQTLGQGPEFLTYFQNEAQLEKSRLLSDRFSAERPKGSFSTLEIQRTEQGDSAMYLCASSMGQGAAEAFFGQGTRLTVV.